Below, 20 T cell receptor beta chains from the same sample are listed, as sequenced in a study of beta chain features in type 1 diabetes. The isolated RNA, all of it, was reverse transcribed, so expressed TCRB transcripts were what got sequenced. Data came from immunoSEQ multiplex PCR; TCRdb stores just in-frame clones and leaves some out. The sample lists 200,000 to 250,000 clones, approximately 11% occurring once. Sequencing used central memory CD4+ T cells from blood. The receptors were gathered from a man younger than 35 in good health.

The chain carries TRBV7-9 and TRBJ2-3; possibly TRBD1 for D (6 bases). Deletions cut 1 base from V and 6 bases from J, with 14 bases between. Germline V gene data show CDR1 as SEHNR and CDR2 as FQNEAQ (reference sequence). The CDR3 totals 15 residues. The DNA for the CDR3 is TGTGCCAGCAGCTTAGTTTTGCGGACAGTCGATACGCAGTATTTT. It encodes CASSLVLRTVDTQYF.

This clone was seen many times. DNA for the CDR3: TGTGCCACTACAGGGAATAATGAGCAGTTCTTC. It specifies CATTGNNEQFF. The rearrangement joins TRBV10-3 to TRBJ2-1, with D perhaps matching TRBD1 (6 bases). The CDR3 spans 11 residues. Germline V gene data show CDR1 as ENHRY and CDR2 as SYGVKD. Trimming pared 10 bases from V and 7 bases from J, leaving 11 bases between.

The V call is TRBV20-1, the J call TRBJ1-2; a weak D match, TRBD1 (6 bases). V gave up 4 bases and J gave up 6 bases, with 9 bases separating them. The CDR3 extends over 11 amino acids. Germline values: CDR1 DFQATT, CDR2 SNEGSKA (reference sequence). The CDR3 protein is CSANRVDGYTF. As DNA, the CDR3 is TGCAGTGCTAACAGGGTAGATGGCTACACCTTC.

The gene calls are TRBV28 and TRBJ2-7; D gene uncertain. V lost 6 bases to trimming and J lost 4 bases, with 7 bases between them. Germline values: CDR1 MDHEN, CDR2 SYDVKM. The CDR3 runs to 11 residues. The CDR3: CASRDEYEQYF. For the CDR3, the DNA is TGTGCCAGCAGGGACGAGTACGAGCAGTACTTC.

CDR3 residues: CASSQDTPVDEQFF. DNA of the CDR3: TGTGCCAGCAGCCAAGATACTCCTGTAGATGAGCAGTTCTTC. The V call is TRBV4-2, the J call TRBJ2-1; no reliable D call. The CDR3 has 14 amino acids. Germline CDR1 and CDR2: LGHNA and YNFKEQ. The V gene lost 0 bases and the J gene lost 8 bases, with 11 bases spanning the gap.

This clone was seen a handful of times. The chain combines TRBV7-9 with TRBJ1-1; D is ambiguous. The germline gives CDR1 SEHNR, CDR2 FQNEAQ (reference sequence). The V end lost 3 bases, the J end lost 0 bases, and 2 bases lay between the germline ends. CDR3 length: 12 residues. CDR3 residues: CASSLVNTEAFF. Here the CDR3 DNA reads TGTGCCAGCAGCTTGGTGAACACTGAAGCTTTCTTT.

This clone showed up just a few times. The V and J genes are TRBV9 and TRBJ2-1; D could derive from TRBD1 or TRBD2 (5 bases each). Germline V lookup: CDR1 SGDLS, CDR2 YYNGEE. The CDR3 consists of 16 residues. V dropped 4 bases and J dropped 4 bases, with 18 bases sitting between them. The CDR3 DNA reads TGTGCCAGCAGCCCCGGGGCGGCCCCAGTGTACAATGAGCAGTTCTTC. Translation: CASSPGAAPVYNEQFF.

This clone has just a few counts. The chain joins TRBV11-2 to TRBJ1-1; 8 nucleotides match TRBD1. The V gene's germline CDR1 is SGHAT and CDR2 FQNNGV. Trimming removed 5 bases from V and 4 bases from J; junction bases left unmatched: 3. This CDR3 is 13 amino acids long. CDR3 loop: CASSPDRGTEAFF. The CDR3 DNA is TGTGCCAGCAGCCCCGACAGGGGCACTGAAGCTTTCTTT. The whole variable domain, filled in from reference TRBV11-2 and TRBJ1-1, reads EAGVAQSPRYKIIEKRQSVAFWCNPISGHATLYWYQQILGQGPKLLIQFQNNGVVDDSQLPKDRFSAERLKGVDSTLKIQPAKLEDSAVYLCASSPDRGTEAFFGQGTRLTVV.

This sequence joins TRBV27 and TRBJ1-2; TRBD1 might be the D (5 bases). The V gene lost 3 bases and the J gene lost 7 bases, with 12 bases spanning the gap. The germline CDR1 and CDR2 sequences are MNHEY and SMNVEV (reference sequence). The CDR3 has 13 amino acids. For the CDR3, the DNA is TGTGCCAGCAGTTTGGCAGGGAGGTCTGGCTACACCTTC. Protein product: CASSLAGRSGYTF.

The chain joins TRBV10-3 to TRBJ2-7, with a tentative D call TRBD2 (5 bases). Trimming took off 5 bases at V and 3 bases at J, with 14 bases between the two ends. Germline V gene lookup returns CDR1 ENHRY and CDR2 SYGVKD. This CDR3 has 14 amino acids. The CDR3 DNA reads as TGTGCCATCAGTATACGGACTGGTAACTACGAGCAGTACTTC. Translation gives CAISIRTGNYEQYF.

The gene calls are TRBV29-1 and TRBJ1-4; D gene uncertain. Germline assignment: CDR1 SQVTM and CDR2 ANQGSEA. Trimming left V 6 bases short and J 8 bases short, with 19 bases between. The CDR3 totals 14 residues. CDR3 sequence: CSVLTQSAGEKLFF. The CDR3 DNA reads TGCAGCGTATTAACACAGTCAGCAGGCGAAAAACTGTTTTTT.

This clone was seen only a few times. The chain employs TRBV5-1 and TRBJ2-2; 8 bases match TRBD1. J was trimmed by 2 bases and V by 7 bases; bases with no gene match: 4. CDR3 length equals 14 residues. Germline loops: CDR1 SGHRS, CDR2 YFSETQ. DNA for the CDR3: TGCGCCAGCGGCGGACAGGGAAACACCGGGGAGCTGTTTTTT. Protein: CASGGQGNTGELFF.

The chain links TRBV13 to TRBJ2-5; D is possibly TRBD2 (7 bases). Trimming took off 5 bases at V and 5 bases at J, with 15 bases between the two ends. The CDR3 has 14 residues. Germline V gives CDR1 PRHDT, CDR2 FYEKMQ (reference sequence). The chain's CDR3 is CASSPPGGDETQYF. In DNA form, the CDR3 reads TGTGCCAGCAGCCCCCCGGGGGGCGATGAGACCCAGTACTTC.

V is TRBV14 and J is TRBJ2-1; 16 bases agree with TRBD2. Germline loops: CDR1 SGHDN, CDR2 FVKESK. Losses at the gene ends were 4 bases for V and 6 bases for J; bases not matched to a gene: 3. This CDR3 is 16 amino acids long. The CDR3 DNA reads TGTGCCAGCAGCCGTGGGACTAGCGGGAGGGTCAATGAGCAGTTCTTC. Translating gives CASSRGTSGRVNEQFF.

On this clone itself: The same CDR3 also results from other DNA sequences found in this sample. The CDR3 DNA reads as TGTGCCAGCAGCTCTAAATCGTCTGGGGCCAACGTCCTGACTTTC. Its translation is CASSSKSSGANVLTF. V gene TRBV5-4 combines with J gene TRBJ2-6; D gene uncertain. Germline V gene sequence: CDR1 SGHNT, CDR2 YYREEE (reference sequence). The CDR3 contains 15 residues. Deletions cut 3 bases from V and 1 base from J, with 8 bases between.

The chain is built from TRBV2 and TRBJ1-4; 9 nucleotides align to TRBD1. CDR3 length: 16 residues. Germline CDR1 SNHLY, CDR2 FYNNEI. J gave up 8 bases and V 6 bases, and 13 bases lay outside the gene matches. The CDR3 DNA sequence: TGTGCCAGCAGAAAAAATCCGGGACAGGGAGGAGAAAAACTGTTTTTT. Translated, it gives CASRKNPGQGGEKLFF. The variable domain in full, completed from reference TRBV2 and TRBJ1-4, reads EPEVTQTPSHQVTQMGQEVILRCVPISNHLYFYWYRQILGQKVEFLVSFYNNEISEKSEIFDDQFSVERPDGSNFTLKIRSTKLEDSAMYFCASRKNPGQGGEKLFFGSGTQLSVL.

The chain recombines TRBV7-6 with TRBJ2-2; 13 nucleotides agree with TRBD2. The CDR3 runs 22 residues. V was clipped by 5 bases and J by 4 bases; unmatched bases: 22. Germline V gives CDR1 SGHVS, CDR2 FNYEAQ. As DNA, the CDR3 is TGTGCCAGCAGCCTATATACCTTCCGTCGGACTAGCGGGAGTCCTCGCACCGGGGAGCTGTTTTTT. Protein product: CASSLYTFRRTSGSPRTGELFF.

This clone was counted ten times or more. This chain links TRBV7-2 with TRBJ2-1; tentative D call: TRBD2 (5 bases). Deletions cut 3 bases from V and 2 bases from J, with 11 bases between. Germline loops: CDR1 SGHTA, CDR2 FQGNSA. The CDR3 length is 15 residues. The CDR3, as DNA: TGTGCCAGCAGCTTCTACGAGGGCGCCTACAATGAGCAGTTCTTC. Translated, it gives CASSFYEGAYNEQFF.

Here the CDR3 reads CASSVLAAKETQYF. CDR3 sequence (DNA): TGTGCCAGTAGTGTACTAGCGGCAAAAGAGACCCAGTACTTC. The chain carries TRBV19 and TRBJ2-5; TRBD2 aligns across 8 bases. Germline lookup yields CDR1 LNHDA and CDR2 SQIVND (reference sequence). Unmatched junction bases numbered 5, after V lost 5 bases and J lost 3 bases. CDR3 length equals 14 residues.

This clone has only a few counts. The chain couples TRBV5-1 to TRBJ1-4; D unclear. This CDR3 is built from 15 residues. V dropped 2 bases and J dropped 0 bases, with 8 bases sitting between them. Germline V gene sequence: CDR1 SGHRS, CDR2 YFSETQ. CDR3 sequence (DNA): TGCGCCAGCAGCTTTTCGGCGACAACTAATGAAAAACTGTTTTTT. Its translation: CASSFSATTNEKLFF. The full variable domain, rest sourced from reference TRBV5-1 and TRBJ1-4, is KAGVTQTPRYLIKTRGQQVTLSCSPISGHRSVSWYQQTPGQGLQFLFEYFSETQRNKGNFPGRFSGRQFSNSRSEMNVSTLELGDSALYLCASSFSATTNEKLFFGSGTQLSVL.